These 32 T cell receptor beta chains originate from one sample sequenced in a study of T cell responses to AZD1222 COVID-19 vaccine. Method: immunoSEQ multiplex PCR; TCRdb's copy keeps in-frame clones and lacks some. The data hold about 110,000 clones, with around 80% observed a single time. The source was peripheral blood, collected on day 0 of AZD1222 vaccination. The source is an adult in good health.

V usage is TRBV7-9 and J usage is TRBJ1-2; TRBD1 might be the D (5 bases). The CDR3 length is 15 residues. V was pared by 5 bases and J by 8 bases, with 21 bases between. CDR1 is SEHNR and CDR2 is FQNEAQ in the germline V gene (reference sequence). DNA of the CDR3: TGTGCCAGCAGCACCCGACAGCCCGCGCGAGGCGGCTACACCTTC. Its protein is CASSTRQPARGGYTF.

This clone was picked up one time. V gene TRBV3-1 (or the pseudogene TRBV3-2) combines with J gene TRBJ1-3; D is perhaps TRBD1 (5 bases). CDR1 and CDR2 from the germline V gene are LGHDT and YNNKEL (reference sequence). This CDR3 is 16 amino acids long. Trimming stripped 6 bases from V and 4 bases from J, with 19 bases between. CDR3 protein: CASSEYMRGFGNTIYF. The CDR3 region has the DNA TGTGCCAGCAGTGAATACATGCGGGGGTTCGGAAACACCATATATTTT.

The chain recombines TRBV6-2 or TRBV6-3 with TRBJ1-6; TRBD1 matches 10 bases. This CDR3 spans 16 amino acids. Germline loops: CDR1 MNHEY, CDR2 SVGEGT. V shed 2 bases and J 7 bases; nucleotides not matched to a gene: 5. Here the CDR3 reads CASSYHQDRGNSPLHF. CDR3 DNA: TGTGCCAGCAGTTACCACCAGGACAGGGGGAATTCACCCCTCCACTTT.

V and J are TRBV5-4 and TRBJ1-2; D not certain. Germline V gene data show CDR1 as SGHNT and CDR2 as YYREEE (reference sequence). V was cut by 5 bases and J by 4 bases, with 18 bases left in between. The CDR3 length is 15 residues. The CDR3 coding sequence is TGTGCCAGCAGACCTGGCTCCGGGTTGCGCTATGGCTACACCTTC. It encodes CASRPGSGLRYGYTF.

The rearrangement joins TRBV6-2 or TRBV6-3 to TRBJ1-5; TRBD1 matches at 8 bases. V dropped 4 bases and J dropped 5; count of bases not matched to a gene: 13. The CDR3 is 17 amino acids. Germline assignment: CDR1 MNHEY and CDR2 SVGEGT. The CDR3 reads CASSFSGDRTFYQPQHF. As DNA, the CDR3 is TGTGCCAGCAGTTTCTCGGGGGACAGGACCTTTTATCAGCCCCAGCATTTT.

V is TRBV7-2 and J is TRBJ2-7; 7 nucleotides match TRBD2. Germline V lookup: CDR1 SGHTA, CDR2 FQGNSA. This CDR3 has 15 residues. V shed 5 bases and J 1 base; nucleotides not matched to a gene: 8. The CDR3 region has the DNA TGTGCCAGCAGCCAGGGAGGGTATCGGTCCTACGAGCAGTACTTC. Its translation is CASSQGGYRSYEQYF. Together with reference TRBV7-2 and TRBJ2-7, the CDR3 gives the full variable domain: GAGVSQSPSNKVTEKGKDVELRCDPISGHTALYWYRQSLGQGLEFLIYFQGNSAPDKSGLPSDRFSAERTGGSVSTLTIQRTQQEDSAVYLCASSQGGYRSYEQYFGPGTRLTVT.

Here the CDR3 reads CASRPDSVYGYTF. CDR3 sequence (DNA): TGTGCCAGCAGGCCGGACAGCGTCTATGGCTACACCTTC. The genes are TRBV27 and TRBJ1-2; D perhaps matches TRBD1 (6 bases). Trimming took 6 bases from V and 4 from J, leaving 12 bases between them. CDR3 length equals 13 residues. The germline gives CDR1 MNHEY, CDR2 SMNVEV (reference sequence).

On this clone itself: This specimen includes other DNA sequences encoding the same CDR3. The chain recombines TRBV13 with TRBJ2-7, with TRBD2 matching over 11 bases. The trim removed 4 bases at V and 5 bases at J, leaving 10 bases unmatched. This CDR3 is built from 16 residues. Germline CDR1 reads PRHDT; CDR2 reads FYEKMQ (reference sequence). CDR3 sequence (DNA): TGTGCCAGCAGCTGGCTGACTAGCGGGGTTTCCCACGAGCAGTACTTC. It specifies CASSWLTSGVSHEQYF.

The table lists this clone with a count of one. This chain joins TRBV30 and TRBJ1-1, with D tentatively TRBD1 (5 bases). In germline, CDR1 is GTSNPN, CDR2 SVGIG (reference sequence). The CDR3 consists of 13 residues. V lost 1 base, J lost 7 bases, and 13 bases lay in between. DNA of the CDR3: TGTGCCTGGAGTGCCTGGGGGTTTGGTGAAGCTTTCTTT. It codes for CAWSAWGFGEAFF.

The chain carries TRBV19 and TRBJ1-1; 9 bases are shared with TRBD1. V dropped 4 bases and J dropped 11; count of bases not matched to a gene: 5. CDR1 and CDR2 (germline): LNHDA, SQIVND (reference sequence). The CDR3 runs to 12 residues. The CDR3 loop is CASSTRTGVAFF. Written as DNA, the CDR3 is TGTGCCAGTAGTACCCGGACAGGGGTCGCTTTCTTT.

The genes are TRBV2 and TRBJ2-7; D ambiguous. Trimming cost V 5 bases and J 2 bases, with 7 bases left between them. The CDR3 has 12 amino acids. The germline V gene has CDR1 SNHLY and CDR2 FYNNEI. CDR3 bases: TGTGCCAGCAGTCAGGAGCCCTACGAGCAGTACTTC. As protein: CASSQEPYEQYF.

This chain uses TRBV14 with TRBJ1-2; 9 bases agree with TRBD1. This CDR3 spans 17 amino acids. In germline, CDR1 is SGHDN, CDR2 FVKESK. Trimming cost V 2 bases and J 1 base; bases outside gene matches: 8. CDR3 in DNA: TGTGCCAGCAGCCAAACTCTTGGGACAGGGATTAACTATGGCTACACCTTC. Its translation: CASSQTLGTGINYGYTF.

The J gene is TRBJ2-4, the V gene TRBV19, with 12 bases that match TRBD2. The trim removed 5 bases at V and 0 bases at J, leaving 20 bases unmatched. Germline CDR1 reads LNHDA; CDR2 reads SQIVND (reference sequence). The CDR3 has 22 amino acids. The CDR3 sequence is CASSRRTSGNEGSLVAKNIQYF. CDR3 nucleotide sequence: TGTGCCAGTAGTCGAAGGACTAGCGGGAATGAGGGTTCTTTGGTAGCCAAAAACATTCAGTACTTC.

The V gene is TRBV28, the J gene TRBJ2-2, with 8 bases matching TRBD1. The CDR3 totals 14 residues. V was pared by 7 bases and J by 3 bases, with 4 bases of the junction left unmatched. In germline, CDR1 is MDHEN, CDR2 SYDVKM. The CDR3 spells CASTTDRDTGELFF. The CDR3 coding sequence is TGTGCCAGCACCACGGACAGGGACACCGGGGAGCTGTTTTTT.

The chain is built from TRBV11-3 and TRBJ2-1, with D perhaps matching TRBD2 (5 bases). CDR1 and CDR2 from the germline V gene are SGHNT and YENEEA. V lost 5 bases and J 10 bases, leaving 15 bases between the germline ends. The CDR3 sequence is 13 residues long. This CDR3 is CASSIRDPSEQFF. The CDR3 bases are TGTGCCAGCAGCATCCGGGATCCGTCCGAGCAGTTCTTC.

In its sample, this clone was seen once. The rearrangement uses TRBV5-4 and TRBJ1-6, with 10 bases aligning to TRBD1. The CDR3 has 17 amino acids. V was pared by 4 bases and J by 6 bases, with 10 bases of the junction left unmatched. Germline V lookup: CDR1 SGHNT, CDR2 YYREEE (reference sequence). For the CDR3, the DNA is TGTGCCAGCAGCAGTAAGACAGGGGGCGTACGTAATTCACCCCTCCACTTT. Amino acids: CASSSKTGGVRNSPLHF.

As DNA, the CDR3 is TGTGCCAGCTCACCGGGACGGAAATCCTACGAGCAGTACTTC. Translating it yields CASSPGRKSYEQYF. The gene calls are TRBV18 and TRBJ2-7, with D perhaps being TRBD1 or TRBD2 (5 bases each). The CDR3 consists of 14 residues. Germline CDR1 reads KGHSH; CDR2 reads LQKENI. Trimming took 3 bases from V and 1 from J, leaving 10 bases between them. Full variable domain (remainder filled in from reference TRBV18 and TRBJ2-7): NAGVMQNPRHLVRRRGQEARLRCSPMKGHSHVYWYRQLPEEGLKFMVYLQKENIIDESGMPKERFSAEFPKEGPSILRIQQVVRGDSAAYFCASSPGRKSYEQYFGPGTRLTVT.

V gene TRBV30 combines with J gene TRBJ1-1; a weak D match, TRBD1 (6 bases). Trimming stripped 0 bases from V and 4 bases from J, with 18 bases between. Germline CDR1 GTSNPN, CDR2 SVGIG (reference sequence). This CDR3 comprises 16 residues. CDR3 sequence (DNA): TGTGCCTGGAGTGTAAGGAGAAACAGGGACCCCACTGAAGCTTTCTTT. It specifies CAWSVRRNRDPTEAFF.

This clone was seen just once. The genes are TRBV28 and TRBJ1-3; D is unclear. Per germline, CDR1 MDHEN and CDR2 SYDVKM. With 2 bases removed from V and 7 bases from J, the gap between germline ends came to 12 bases. The length of the CDR3 is 14 residues. This CDR3 is CASSLVQLGNTIYF. In DNA form, the CDR3 reads TGTGCCAGCAGTTTAGTACAACTTGGGAACACCATATATTTT.

This clone was found a few times. V and J are TRBV6-5 and TRBJ2-2, with unresolved D. Looked up from germline, CDR1 is MNHEY and CDR2 is SVGAGI. The CDR3 is 15 residues long. Trimming stripped 2 bases from V and 2 bases from J, with 9 bases between. CDR3 DNA sequence: TGTGCCAGCAGTTACGGGCAGACTAACACCGGGGAGCTGTTTTTT. This sequence encodes CASSYGQTNTGELFF.

This chain links TRBV2 with TRBJ2-7; 7 nucleotides line up with TRBD2. Germline V gene data show CDR1 as SNHLY and CDR2 as FYNNEI. CDR3 size: 14 residues. The V and J ends lost 6 bases and 8 bases, in that order; junction bases with no gene match: 13. Here the CDR3 DNA reads TGTGCCAGCAGGCGGGACTATCAACCTACGAAGCAGTACTTC. Its translation is CASRRDYQPTKQYF.

This clone was recorded once. The V and J genes are TRBV27 and TRBJ1-1; D unclear. Germline V gene lookup returns CDR1 MNHEY and CDR2 SMNVEV (reference sequence). Trimming removed 7 bases from V and 4 bases from J, with 10 bases in between. This CDR3 has 12 residues. This CDR3 is CASNPPSTEAFF. CDR3 DNA: TGTGCCAGCAACCCCCCCAGCACTGAAGCTTTCTTT.

The V gene is TRBV6-4, the J gene TRBJ1-2; D remains ambiguous. Germline assignment: CDR1 MRHNA and CDR2 SNTAGT. The CDR3 runs to 17 residues. The germline V and J ends were trimmed by 7 bases and 7 bases, with 28 bases remaining between them. Here the CDR3 reads CASKTSMQVPRESGYTF. The CDR3 DNA reads TGTGCCAGCAAGACTTCCATGCAGGTACCCCGGGAGAGTGGCTACACCTTC.

The chain employs TRBV7-2 and TRBJ1-6; a weak D match, TRBD1 (5 bases). Germline lookup yields CDR1 SGHTA and CDR2 FQGNSA. The CDR3 runs to 16 residues. Trimming pared 1 base from V and 9 bases from J, leaving 16 bases between. CDR3 amino acids: CASSLDSPGSTSPLHF. CDR3 nucleotide sequence: TGTGCCAGCAGCTTAGATTCGCCAGGGAGTACTTCACCCCTCCACTTT.

This clone has only one observation. The CDR3 region is CASSSTVVPGNEQFF. The DNA of the CDR3 is TGTGCCAGCAGCTCCACTGTTGTCCCAGGGAATGAGCAGTTCTTC. The gene calls are TRBV7-3 and TRBJ2-1, with D maybe TRBD1 (5 bases). The CDR3 totals 15 residues. Between the trimmed V and J ends, which lost 4 bases and 7 bases, there was a span of 17 bases. The germline CDR1 and CDR2 sequences are SGHTA and FQGTGA.

This clone showed up just once. The V gene is TRBV18, the J gene TRBJ1-1; D gene uncertain. The CDR3 is made up of 13 amino acids. V was trimmed by 5 bases and J by 1 base, leaving 8 bases between them. Germline V lookup: CDR1 KGHSH, CDR2 LQKENI. CDR3 loop: CASSLNKNTEAFF. CDR3 nucleotide sequence: TGTGCCAGCTCATTAAACAAGAACACTGAAGCTTTCTTT.

The rearrangement uses TRBV6-1 and TRBJ1-2; D unclear. The V end lost 3 bases, the J end lost 8 bases, and 16 bases lay between the germline ends. CDR1 is MNHNS and CDR2 is SASEGT in the germline V gene. The CDR3 loop spans 14 amino acids. CDR3 nucleotide sequence: TGTGCCAGCAGTGATAGTACTACTGGAGCGGGCTACACCTTC. This encodes CASSDSTTGAGYTF.

This clone was recorded a few times. The V call is TRBV20-1, the J call TRBJ2-7, with a weak D call TRBD2 (6 bases). The CDR3 spans 13 residues. V dropped 3 bases and J dropped 2 bases, with 11 bases sitting between them. CDR1 is DFQATT and CDR2 is SNEGSKA in the germline V gene (reference sequence). Written as DNA, the CDR3 is TGCAGTGCTAGTCACGGGAGCGCCTACGAGCAGTACTTC. Translation gives CSASHGSAYEQYF.

This clone was recorded only once. This sequence joins TRBV5-4 and TRBJ2-5, with unresolved D. The CDR3 has 17 residues. The germline V and J ends were trimmed by 6 bases and 1 base, with 22 bases remaining between them. Germline V gene sequence: CDR1 SGHNT, CDR2 YYREEE (reference sequence). The DNA for the CDR3 is TGTGCCAGCAAAAACCAACTGATCCCCGGGCCCCAAGAGACCCAGTACTTC. Its translation: CASKNQLIPGPQETQYF.

The chain combines TRBV6-5 with TRBJ2-5; D may be TRBD1 (6 bases). The ends were cut back, 6 bases at V and 1 base at J, with 9 bases in the middle. The CDR3 loop spans 13 amino acids. Germline assignment: CDR1 MNHEY and CDR2 SVGAGI. The CDR3 DNA follows: TGTGCCAGCAGCTTACAGGGCCAAGAGACCCAGTACTTC. Translated, it gives CASSLQGQETQYF.

The chain uses TRBV14 and TRBJ2-3, with TRBD1 identical over 7 bases. The CDR3 length is 15 residues. The J segment lost 4 bases and the V segment lost 2 bases, leaving 6 bases of the junction unmatched. The germline gives CDR1 SGHDN, CDR2 FVKESK. CDR3 in amino acids: CASSQYTGVPDTQYF. The CDR3 DNA follows: TGTGCCAGCAGCCAATACACAGGGGTCCCAGATACGCAGTATTTT.

This chain connects TRBV5-1 to TRBJ2-2, with 8 nucleotides matching TRBD2. Per germline, CDR1 SGHRS and CDR2 YFSETQ. There are 16 residues in the CDR3. V trimming: 1 base; J trimming: 0 bases; junction bases outside the gene matches: 2. Here the CDR3 DNA reads TGCGCCAGCAGCTTGACTAGCGGAACGAACACCGGGGAGCTGTTTTTT. This codes for CASSLTSGTNTGELFF.